Listed here is a single T cell receptor (beta chain). Its antigen is as yet unknown. This sample was taken from a study of T-cell memory formation after mild COVID-19. Background on the study: Largely, the TCR clusters proved donor specific.

Study conclusions and caveats: CD4/CD8 balance held among clones contracting day 15 to 85, and later expanders leaned CD4+.

Via MiXCR, TCRdb re-called the 5' RACE reads, giving one row per CDR3 protein. The table lists over 95,000 distinct CDR3 sequences, about a fifth of them singletons. This CDR3 spans 13 amino acids. The V and J ends lost 6 bases and 3 bases, in that order; junction bases with no gene match: 5. The sequencing input was PBMCs or a T cell subset sorted from them (not recorded which). The receptor was derived from a man aged 18 to 30 who had mild COVID-19 (a few samples of this study predate the infection). Cell type and time point are not known. The gene calls are TRBV12-3 or TRBV12-4 and TRBJ2-7; TRBD1 aligns across 7 bases. The CDR3 reads CASSPGTVYEQYF. CDR3 sequence (DNA): TGTGCCAGCAGCCCCGGGACAGTCTACGAGCAGTACTTC.